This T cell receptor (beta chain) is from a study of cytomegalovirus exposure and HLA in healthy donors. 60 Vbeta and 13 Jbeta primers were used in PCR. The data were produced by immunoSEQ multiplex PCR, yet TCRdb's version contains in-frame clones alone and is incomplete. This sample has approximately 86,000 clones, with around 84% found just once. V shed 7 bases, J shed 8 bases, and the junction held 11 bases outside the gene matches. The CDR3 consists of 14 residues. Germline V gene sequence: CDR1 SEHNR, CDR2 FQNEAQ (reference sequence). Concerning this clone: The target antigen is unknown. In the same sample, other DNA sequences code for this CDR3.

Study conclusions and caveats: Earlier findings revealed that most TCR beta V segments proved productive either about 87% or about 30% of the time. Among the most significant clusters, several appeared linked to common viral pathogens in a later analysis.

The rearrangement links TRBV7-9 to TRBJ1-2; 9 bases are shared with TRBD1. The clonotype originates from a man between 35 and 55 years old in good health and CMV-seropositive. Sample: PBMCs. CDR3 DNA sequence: TGTGCCAGCAAAGTGGGGACAGGGACTGAAGGCTACACCTTC. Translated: CASKVGTGTEGYTF.